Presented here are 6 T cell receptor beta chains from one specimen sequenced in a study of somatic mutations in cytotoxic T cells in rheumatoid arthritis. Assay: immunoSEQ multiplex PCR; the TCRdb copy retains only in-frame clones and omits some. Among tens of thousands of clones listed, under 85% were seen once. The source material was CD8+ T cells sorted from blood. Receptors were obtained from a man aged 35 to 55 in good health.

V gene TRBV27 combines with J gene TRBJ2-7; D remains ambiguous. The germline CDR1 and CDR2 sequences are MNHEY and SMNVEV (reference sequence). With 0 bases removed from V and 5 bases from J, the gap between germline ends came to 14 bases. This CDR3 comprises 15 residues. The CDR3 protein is CASSLSPFASDEQYF. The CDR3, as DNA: TGTGCCAGCAGTTTATCCCCGTTTGCTTCGGACGAGCAGTACTTC.

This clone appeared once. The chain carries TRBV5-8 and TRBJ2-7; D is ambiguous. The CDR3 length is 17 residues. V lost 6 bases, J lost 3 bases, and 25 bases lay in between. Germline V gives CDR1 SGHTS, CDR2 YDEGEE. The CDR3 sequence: CASTHPRLLNANYEQYF. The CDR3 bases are TGTGCCAGCACCCACCCCAGACTTCTCAACGCCAACTACGAGCAGTACTTC.

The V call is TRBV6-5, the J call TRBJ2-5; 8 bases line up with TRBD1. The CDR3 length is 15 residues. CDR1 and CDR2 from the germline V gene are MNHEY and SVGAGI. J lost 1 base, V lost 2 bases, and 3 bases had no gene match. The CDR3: CASSYGTGVQETQYF. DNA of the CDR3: TGTGCCAGCAGTTACGGGACAGGAGTCCAAGAGACCCAGTACTTC.

In DNA form, the CDR3 reads TGCAGTGCTAGTGGTGGACAGCCCCAGCATTTT. This codes for CSASGGQPQHF. The gene calls are TRBV20-1 and TRBJ1-5, with D hard to call. Germline values: CDR1 DFQATT, CDR2 SNEGSKA (reference sequence). The V and J ends lost 3 bases and 7 bases respectively, with 7 bases between them. The CDR3 runs to 11 residues.

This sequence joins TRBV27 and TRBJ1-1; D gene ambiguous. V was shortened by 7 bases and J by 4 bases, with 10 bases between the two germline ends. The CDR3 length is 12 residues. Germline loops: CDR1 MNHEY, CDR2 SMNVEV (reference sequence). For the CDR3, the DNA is TGTGCCAGCACAGCTTGGGGCACTGAAGCTTTCTTT. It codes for CASTAWGTEAFF.

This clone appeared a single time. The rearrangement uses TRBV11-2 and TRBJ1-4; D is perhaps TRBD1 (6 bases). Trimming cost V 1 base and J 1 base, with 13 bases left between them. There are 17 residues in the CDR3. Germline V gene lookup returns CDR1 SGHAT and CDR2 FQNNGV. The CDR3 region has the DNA TGTGCCAGCAGCTTAGGGCCCTACAGGGTAACTAATGAAAAACTGTTTTTT. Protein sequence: CASSLGPYRVTNEKLFF.